These 20 T cell receptor beta chains originate from one sample sequenced in a study of CD8+CD57+ T cells in acquired aplastic anemia (dated by TCRdb to the late 2010s). Sequencing took place on an Illumina HiSeq 2000. TCR beta VDJ combination and CDR3 sequence profiling used genomic DNA as the template. TCRdb took the public reads, trimmed them with fastp at Q25, ran MiXCR for clone calling and kept in-frame beta chains. When rows share a CDR3 protein, they turn into one entry using the most common DNA and genes. This sample gives around 180,000 distinct CDR3 sequences in total; around 60% of them show up just once. In total, the top ten clones hold under 60% of the sample. Sequenced: sorted CD4+, CD8+, or CD8+CD57+ T cells (not recorded which) from PBMCs. The receptor source for this set is a human donor in good health.

This clonotype came up once. This chain connects TRBV20-1 to TRBJ2-7, with TRBD2 as a possible D gene (5 bases). The CDR3 consists of 12 residues. In germline, CDR1 is DFQATT, CDR2 SNEGSKA (reference sequence). The V end lost 4 bases, the J end lost 8 bases, and 15 bases lay between the germline ends. Here the CDR3 DNA reads TGCAGTGCTACCGGGAAGTCATTGCAGCAGTACTTC. Its protein product is CSATGKSLQQYF.

This clonotype was counted at least ten times. The rearrangement links TRBV6-6 to TRBJ2-1; possibly TRBD1 for D (6 bases). Germline V gives CDR1 MNHNY, CDR2 SVGAGI (reference sequence). V was pared by 6 bases and J by 0 bases, with 9 bases between. The CDR3 runs 14 residues. The CDR3 loop reads CASSSGASYNEQFF. The CDR3 bases are TGTGCCAGCAGCTCAGGGGCCTCCTACAATGAGCAGTTCTTC.

This clonotype was observed at least ten times. The chain combines TRBV4-1 with TRBJ1-6; the match to TRBD1 covers 11 bases. The germline CDR1 and CDR2 sequences are MGHRA and YSYEKL. This CDR3 region has 18 residues. The V gene end was trimmed by 1 base and the J gene end by 9 bases; junction bases not matched to a gene: 11. The CDR3 sequence is CASSQVPQRTGGASPLHF. CDR3 in DNA: TGCGCCAGCAGCCAAGTACCTCAACGGACAGGGGGCGCTTCACCCCTCCACTTT.

V is TRBV14 and J is TRBJ1-1; TRBD1 might be the D (5 bases). V was cut by 6 bases and J by 2 bases, with 25 bases left in between. CDR1 and CDR2 (germline): SGHDN, FVKESK. The CDR3 totals 18 residues. Here the CDR3 reads CASSQRISTGTVNTEAFF. The CDR3 DNA follows: TGTGCCAGCAGTCAACGGATTTCGACCGGGACCGTAAACACTGAAGCTTTCTTT.

The sample holds a few counts of this clonotype. J is TRBJ2-7 and V is TRBV19; D possibly corresponds to TRBD1 (5 bases). The V gene's germline CDR1 is LNHDA and CDR2 SQIVND (reference sequence). The CDR3 covers 14 residues. V gave up 5 bases and J gave up 0 bases, with 11 bases separating them. The chain's CDR3 is CASSEQVSSYEQYF. CDR3 in DNA: TGTGCCAGTAGTGAACAGGTTAGCTCCTACGAGCAGTACTTC.

V gene TRBV5-4 combines with J gene TRBJ2-5; 8 positions agree with TRBD2. Germline CDR1 SGHNT, CDR2 YYREEE (reference sequence). The CDR3 covers 15 residues. Losses at the gene ends were 1 base for V and 5 bases for J; bases not matched to a gene: 7. This CDR3 is CASSLSGTREETQYF. Here the CDR3 DNA reads TGTGCCAGCAGCTTGTCCGGGACTAGGGAGGAGACCCAGTACTTC.

This clonotype turned up a few times. This chain connects TRBV30 to TRBJ1-5, with D unclear. The V and J ends lost 1 base and 3 bases respectively, with 7 bases between them. The CDR3 has 13 amino acids. Per germline, CDR1 GTSNPN and CDR2 SVGIG (reference sequence). CDR3 in amino acids: CAWSDGHNQPQHF. CDR3 nucleotides: TGTGCCTGGAGTGATGGCCACAATCAGCCCCAGCATTTT. Full variable domain (missing parts from reference TRBV30 and TRBJ1-5): SQTIHQWPATLVQPVGSPLSLECTVEGTSNPNLYWYRQAAGRGLQLLFYSVGIGQISSEVPQNLSASRPQDRQFILSSKKLLLSDSGFYLCAWSDGHNQPQHFGDGTRLSIL.

This clonotype was observed once. A much larger clone differs by one base, so this may be a read error. The chain carries TRBV5-1 and TRBJ2-1, with D uncertain. The CDR3 is 17 residues long. CDR1 and CDR2 (germline): SGHRS, YFSETQ. Trimming pared 4 bases from V and 0 bases from J, leaving 17 bases between. Here the CDR3 DNA reads TGCGCCAGCAGCGGGGAACATAGGGAAAGCTCCTACAATGAGCAGTTCTTC. Protein product: CASSGEHRESSYNEQFF.

This sequence joins TRBV7-9 and TRBJ2-7; D gene ambiguous. The ends were cut back, 5 bases at V and 3 bases at J, with 14 bases in the middle. Germline assignment: CDR1 SEHNR and CDR2 FQNEAQ (reference sequence). The CDR3 loop spans 14 amino acids. The CDR3 bases are TGTGCCAGCAGCGTTGCCCAGCTGGGCTACGAGCAGTACTTC. The encoded protein is CASSVAQLGYEQYF.

This clonotype was seen only once. V and J are TRBV7-9 and TRBJ1-2; the D gene is possibly TRBD1 (6 bases). V was pared by 1 base and J by 12 bases, with 18 bases between. This CDR3 has 14 amino acids. CDR1 and CDR2 (germline): SEHNR, FQNEAQ (reference sequence). The CDR3 spells CASSLGLNRVGNTF. Here the CDR3 DNA reads TGTGCCAGCAGCTTAGGGCTAAACAGGGTAGGAAACACCTTC. Complete variable domain (other parts from reference TRBV7-9 and TRBJ1-2): DTGVSQNPRHKITKRGQNVTFRCDPISEHNRLYWYRQTLGQGPEFLTYFQNEAQLEKSRLLSDRFSAERPKGSFSTLEIQRTEQGDSAMYLCASSLGLNRVGNTFGSGTRLTVV.

The chain links TRBV19 to TRBJ1-2; 12 bases agree with TRBD1. The CDR3 runs 15 residues. The V gene end was trimmed by 6 bases and the J gene end by 7 bases; junction bases not matched to a gene: 9. Germline values: CDR1 LNHDA, CDR2 SQIVND (reference sequence). CDR3 sequence: CASSYLGQGARGYTF. DNA of the CDR3: TGTGCCAGTAGCTACTTGGGACAGGGGGCGCGTGGCTACACCTTC.

As to this clonotype: A much bigger clone sits one base away, suggesting this may be a read error. The chain recombines TRBV7-9 with TRBJ2-1; 8 bases map to TRBD2. Trimming at V came to 1 base and at J to 10 bases, leaving 9 bases not matched to a gene. The germline CDR1 and CDR2 sequences are SEHNR and FQNEAQ (reference sequence). This CDR3 contains 15 residues. The DNA of the CDR3 is TGTGCCAGCAGCTTAGAGCAAGCGGGAGTAGACGAGCAGTTCTTC. Protein: CASSLEQAGVDEQFF. The full variable domain, in which reference TRBV7-9 and TRBJ2-1 provide the parts outside the CDR3, is DTGVSQNPRHKITKRGQNVTFRCDPISEHNRLYWYRQTLGQGPEFLTYFQNEAQLEKSRLLSDRFSAERPKGSFSTLEIQRTEQGDSAMYLCASSLEQAGVDEQFFGPGTRLTVL.

This clonotype was seen many times. The rearrangement uses TRBV10-3 and TRBJ2-2; D possibly uses TRBD1 or TRBD2 (5 bases each). Germline CDR1 and CDR2: ENHRY and SYGVKD. The length of the CDR3 is 14 residues. Between the trimmed V and J ends, which lost 11 bases and 1 base, there was a span of 14 bases. CDR3 region: CAAAGTVNTGELFF. In DNA form, the CDR3 reads TGTGCCGCCGCCGGGACGGTGAACACCGGGGAGCTGTTTTTT.

The chain is built from TRBV7-2 and TRBJ1-6; TRBD1 matches 7 bases. The J segment lost 14 bases and the V segment lost 5 bases, leaving 15 bases of the junction unmatched. Germline V gene lookup returns CDR1 SGHTA and CDR2 FQGNSA. The CDR3 runs 15 residues. This CDR3 reads CASSLGAQGTRALHF. As DNA, the CDR3 is TGTGCCAGCAGCCTAGGGGCACAGGGGACGAGGGCCCTCCACTTT.

The chain is built from TRBV12-3 or TRBV12-4 and TRBJ1-1; perhaps TRBD1 as D (6 bases). The length of the CDR3 is 14 residues. Deletions cut 4 bases from V and 4 bases from J, with 13 bases between. This CDR3 reads CASSSQGRVTEAFF. CDR3 nucleotide sequence: TGTGCCAGCAGTTCACAGGGTAGGGTCACTGAAGCTTTCTTT.

This clonotype was seen repeatedly, ten times or more. A read error may produce the germline difference seen at one junction end. The chain carries TRBV5-6 and TRBJ1-1; D not resolved. The CDR3 has 12 residues. The V gene's germline CDR1 is SGHDT and CDR2 YYEEEE. The CDR3 here is CASSLEDTEAFF. The CDR3 DNA follows: TGCGCCAGCAGCTTGGAGGACACTGAAGCTTTCTTT.

The rearrangement links TRBV10-3 to TRBJ2-7, with D perhaps matching TRBD2 (5 bases). This CDR3 region has 13 residues. The V and J ends lost 8 bases and 0 bases respectively, with 11 bases between them. Germline CDR1 and CDR2: ENHRY and SYGVKD. The CDR3 DNA reads TGTGCCATCGCTTCGGGGTCCTCCTACGAGCAGTACTTC. It codes for CAIASGSSYEQYF.

The chain carries TRBV5-1 and TRBJ2-1; the D gene is possibly TRBD1 (6 bases). V lost 0 bases, J lost 8 bases, and 9 bases lay in between. There are 13 residues in the CDR3. The germline V gene has CDR1 SGHRS and CDR2 YFSETQ. The CDR3 is CASSLAPGDEQFF. The DNA of the CDR3 is TGCGCCAGCAGCTTGGCCCCAGGGGATGAGCAGTTCTTC.

Regarding this clonotype: Without the conserved terminal phenylalanine or tryptophan, this CDR3 likely stems from a read error. The limits of the CDR3 on the DNA are not certain, so only TCRdb's listed CDR3 is given. The chain is built from TRBV2 and TRBJ2-1; the tabulated D call, TRBD2, remains unverified against the DNA. Per germline, CDR1 SNHLY and CDR2 FYNNEI. The CDR3 has 14 amino acids, counting both end residues. CDR3 protein: CASRNSGSDNEQSL.

This clonotype was found a few times. The chain recombines TRBV7-2 with TRBJ2-7, with TRBD1 matching over 7 bases. V lost 9 bases and J lost 5; bases outside the gene matches: 10. This CDR3 comprises 13 residues. Germline values: CDR1 SGHTA, CDR2 FQGNSA. The CDR3 nucleotides are TGTGCCAGTAGCCTTGGTGGGACAGACGAGCAGTACTTC. Protein sequence: CASSLGGTDEQYF.